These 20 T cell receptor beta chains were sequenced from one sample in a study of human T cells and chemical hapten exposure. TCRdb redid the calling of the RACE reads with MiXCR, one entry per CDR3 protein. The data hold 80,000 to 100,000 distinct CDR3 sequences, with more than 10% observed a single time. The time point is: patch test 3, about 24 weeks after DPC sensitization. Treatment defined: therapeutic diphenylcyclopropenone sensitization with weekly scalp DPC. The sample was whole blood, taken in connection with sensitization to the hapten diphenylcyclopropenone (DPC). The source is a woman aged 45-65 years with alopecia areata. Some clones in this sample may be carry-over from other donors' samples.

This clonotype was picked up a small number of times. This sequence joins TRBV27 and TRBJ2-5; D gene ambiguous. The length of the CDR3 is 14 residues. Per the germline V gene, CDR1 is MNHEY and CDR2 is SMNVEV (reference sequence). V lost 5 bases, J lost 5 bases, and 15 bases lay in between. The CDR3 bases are TGTGCCAGCAGTCGAGTCGGACGGTCGGAGACCCAGTACTTC. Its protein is CASSRVGRSETQYF.

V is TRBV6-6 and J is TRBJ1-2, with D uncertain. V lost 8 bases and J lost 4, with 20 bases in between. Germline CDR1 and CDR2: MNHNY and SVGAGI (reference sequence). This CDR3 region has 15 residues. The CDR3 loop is CASGSGRGSGYGYTF. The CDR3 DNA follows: TGTGCCAGCGGGTCTGGGAGAGGGTCGGGCTATGGCTACACCTTC.

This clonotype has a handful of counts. The DNA of the CDR3 is TGTGCCAGCAGCTTAACAGGGGGACTCATCTCTGGGGCCAACGTCCTGACTTTC. It specifies CASSLTGGLISGANVLTF. The rearrangement links TRBV7-3 to TRBJ2-6; TRBD1 or TRBD2 may be the D gene (6 bases each). The ends were cut back, 0 bases at V and 0 bases at J, with 12 bases in the middle. Germline lookup yields CDR1 SGHTA and CDR2 FQGTGA. The CDR3 is 18 amino acids.

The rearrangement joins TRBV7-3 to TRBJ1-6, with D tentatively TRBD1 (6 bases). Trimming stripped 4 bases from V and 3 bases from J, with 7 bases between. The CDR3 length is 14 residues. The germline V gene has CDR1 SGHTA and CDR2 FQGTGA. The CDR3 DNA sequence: TGTGCCAGCAGCTCGGGACACTATAATTCACCCCTCCACTTT. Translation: CASSSGHYNSPLHF.

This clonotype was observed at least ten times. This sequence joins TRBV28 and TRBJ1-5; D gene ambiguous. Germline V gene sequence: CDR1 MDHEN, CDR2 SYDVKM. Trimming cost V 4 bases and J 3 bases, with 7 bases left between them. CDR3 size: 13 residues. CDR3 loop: CASSSGFNQPQHF. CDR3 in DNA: TGTGCCAGCAGTTCGGGATTCAATCAGCCCCAGCATTTT.

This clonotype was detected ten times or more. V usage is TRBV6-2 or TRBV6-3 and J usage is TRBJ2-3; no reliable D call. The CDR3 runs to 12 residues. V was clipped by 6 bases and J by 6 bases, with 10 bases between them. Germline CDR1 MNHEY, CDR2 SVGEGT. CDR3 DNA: TGTGCCAGCAGCTCGTCGCCGGATACGCAGTATTTT. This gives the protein CASSSSPDTQYF.

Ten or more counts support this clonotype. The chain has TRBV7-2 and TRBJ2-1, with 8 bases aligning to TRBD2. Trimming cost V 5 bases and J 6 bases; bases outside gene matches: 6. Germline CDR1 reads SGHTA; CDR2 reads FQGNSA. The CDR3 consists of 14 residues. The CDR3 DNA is TGTGCCAGCAGCGCCAGCGGGAGTTCCAATGAGCAGTTCTTC. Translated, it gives CASSASGSSNEQFF. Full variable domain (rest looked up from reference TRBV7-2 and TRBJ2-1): GAGVSQSPSNKVTEKGKDVELRCDPISGHTALYWYRQSLGQGLEFLIYFQGNSAPDKSGLPSDRFSAERTGGSVSTLTIQRTQQEDSAVYLCASSASGSSNEQFFGPGTRLTVL.

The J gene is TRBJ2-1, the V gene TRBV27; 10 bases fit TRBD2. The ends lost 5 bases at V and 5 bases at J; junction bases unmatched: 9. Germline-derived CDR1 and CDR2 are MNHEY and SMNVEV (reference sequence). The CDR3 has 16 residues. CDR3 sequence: CASSPLLLAGNNEQFF. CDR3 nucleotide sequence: TGTGCCAGCAGTCCCCTTCTACTAGCGGGGAACAATGAGCAGTTCTTC.

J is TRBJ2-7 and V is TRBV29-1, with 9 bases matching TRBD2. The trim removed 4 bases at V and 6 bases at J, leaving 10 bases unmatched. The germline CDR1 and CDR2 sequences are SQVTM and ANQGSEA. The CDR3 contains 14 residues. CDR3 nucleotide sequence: TGCAGCGTTGGAATGGGACTAGCAGTTCGCGAGCAGTACTTC. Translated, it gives CSVGMGLAVREQYF.

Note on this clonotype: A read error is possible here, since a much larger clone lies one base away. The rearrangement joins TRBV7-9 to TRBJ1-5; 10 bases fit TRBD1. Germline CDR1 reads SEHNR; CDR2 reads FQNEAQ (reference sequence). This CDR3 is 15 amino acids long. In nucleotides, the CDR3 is TGTGACAGCAGCTCCCAGACAGGGGGCGATCAGCCCCAGCATTTT. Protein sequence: CDSSSQTGGDQPQHF.

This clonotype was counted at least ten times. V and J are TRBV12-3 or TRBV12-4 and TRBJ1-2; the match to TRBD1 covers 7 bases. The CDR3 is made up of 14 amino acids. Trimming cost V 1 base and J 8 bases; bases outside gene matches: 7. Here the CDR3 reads CASSLGQGDWGYTF. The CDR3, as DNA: TGTGCCAGCAGTTTAGGGCAGGGGGATTGGGGCTACACCTTC.

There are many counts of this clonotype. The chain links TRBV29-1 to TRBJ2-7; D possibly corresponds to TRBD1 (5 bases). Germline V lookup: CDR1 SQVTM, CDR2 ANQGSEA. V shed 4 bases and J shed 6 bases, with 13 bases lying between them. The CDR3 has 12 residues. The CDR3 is CSVVGRGSEQYF. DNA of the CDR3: TGCAGCGTTGTAGGTAGGGGCAGCGAGCAGTACTTC.

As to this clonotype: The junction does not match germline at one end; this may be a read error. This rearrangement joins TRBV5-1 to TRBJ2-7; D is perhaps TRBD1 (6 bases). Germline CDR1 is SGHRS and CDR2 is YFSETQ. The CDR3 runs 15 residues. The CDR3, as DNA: TGCGCCTGCAGCACCCCTGGACAGAGCTCCTACGAGCAGTACTTC. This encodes CACSTPGQSSYEQYF.

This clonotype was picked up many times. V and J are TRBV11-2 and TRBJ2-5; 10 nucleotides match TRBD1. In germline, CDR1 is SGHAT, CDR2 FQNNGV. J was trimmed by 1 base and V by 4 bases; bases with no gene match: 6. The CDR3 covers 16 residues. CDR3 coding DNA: TGTGCCAGCAGCTCGCGACAGGGGGCGTTCCAAGAGACCCAGTACTTC. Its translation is CASSSRQGAFQETQYF. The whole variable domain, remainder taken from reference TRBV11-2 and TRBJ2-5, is EAGVAQSPRYKIIEKRQSVAFWCNPISGHATLYWYQQILGQGPKLLIQFQNNGVVDDSQLPKDRFSAERLKGVDSTLKIQPAKLEDSAVYLCASSSRQGAFQETQYFGPGTRLLVL.

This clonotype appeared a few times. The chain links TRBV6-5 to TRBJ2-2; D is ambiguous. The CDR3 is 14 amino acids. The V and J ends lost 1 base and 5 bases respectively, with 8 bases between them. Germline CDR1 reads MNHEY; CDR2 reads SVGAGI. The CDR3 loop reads CASSYWQLTGELFF. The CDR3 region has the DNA TGTGCCAGCAGTTACTGGCAGCTTACCGGGGAGCTGTTTTTT.

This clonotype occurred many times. The CDR3 DNA follows: TGTGCCAGCACCCCCGGGACAGCTAACACCGGGGAGCTGTTTTTT. Amino acid sequence: CASTPGTANTGELFF. The rearrangement joins TRBV11-2 to TRBJ2-2; TRBD1 aligns across 7 bases. The germline V gene encodes CDR1 SGHAT and CDR2 FQNNGV. The CDR3 loop spans 15 amino acids. V lost 7 bases to trimming and J lost 2 bases; unmatched junction nucleotides: 7.

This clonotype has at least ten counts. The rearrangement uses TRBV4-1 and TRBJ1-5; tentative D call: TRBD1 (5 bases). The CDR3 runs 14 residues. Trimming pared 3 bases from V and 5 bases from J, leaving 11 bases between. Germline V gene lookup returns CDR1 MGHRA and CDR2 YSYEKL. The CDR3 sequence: CASSQGLGHQPQHF. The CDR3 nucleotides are TGCGCCAGCAGCCAGGGTCTGGGACATCAGCCCCAGCATTTT.

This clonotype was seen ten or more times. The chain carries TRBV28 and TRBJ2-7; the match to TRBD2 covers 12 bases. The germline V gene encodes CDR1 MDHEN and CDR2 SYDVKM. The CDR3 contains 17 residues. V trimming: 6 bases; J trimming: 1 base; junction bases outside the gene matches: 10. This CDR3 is CASRRTSGTFESYEQYF. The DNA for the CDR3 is TGTGCCAGCAGAAGGACTAGCGGGACGTTTGAGTCCTACGAGCAGTACTTC.

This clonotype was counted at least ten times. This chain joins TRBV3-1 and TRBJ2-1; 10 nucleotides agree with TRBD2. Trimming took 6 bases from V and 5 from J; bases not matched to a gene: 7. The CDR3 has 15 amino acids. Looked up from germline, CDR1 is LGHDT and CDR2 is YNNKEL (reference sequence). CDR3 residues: CASRATSGKNNEQFF. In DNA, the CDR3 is TGTGCCAGCAGAGCTACTAGCGGGAAGAACAATGAGCAGTTCTTC.

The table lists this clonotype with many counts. The CDR3 bases are TGTGCCAGCAGCCCCACCGGGACGCGGGGGTACGAGCAGTACTTC. As protein: CASSPTGTRGYEQYF. This chain uses TRBV11-2 with TRBJ2-7, with 7 bases matching TRBD2. Germline V gene sequence: CDR1 SGHAT, CDR2 FQNNGV. Losses at the gene ends were 5 bases for V and 4 bases for J; bases not matched to a gene: 11. This CDR3 contains 15 residues.